What follows is one TCR beta chain and its context. Its matching antigen is unknown. The junction differs from germline at one of its ends, possibly a read error. The entry originates in a study of shared clonotypes between healthy human individuals. Study results and limitations: The sharing of roughly 5% of naive CD4 clonotypes was seen across several donors. Non-shared clonotypes showed lower generation probabilities than clonotypes common to all four donors.

Naive CD8 cells lacked CD45RO, underwent positive selection for CCR7 and left out terminally differentiated effector memory CD45RA+ cells. Genomic DNA (from each subset) was split evenly across several immunoSEQ plates. Assay used: immunoSEQ multiplex PCR; TCRdb lists only in-frame clones, some missing. The sample shows roughly 2 million clones, about 94% of them seen only once. Sequenced: naive CD8+ T cells sorted from blood. The sequence derives from a man aged 18 to 29 in good health.

CDR3 nucleotide sequence: TGTGCCAGCGCCGGGACTAGCAGAGATACGCAGTATTTT. It translates to CASAGTSRDTQYF. This chain uses TRBV7-3 with TRBJ2-3; 9 positions match TRBD2. CDR3 length: 13 amino acids. The germline V gene has CDR1 SGHTA and CDR2 FQGTGA. Full variable domain (remainder filled in from reference TRBV7-3 and TRBJ2-3): GAGVSQTPSNKVTEKGKYVELRCDPISGHTALYWYRQSLGQGPEFLIYFQGTGAADDSGLPNDRFFAVRPEGSVSTLKIQRTERGDSAVYLCASAGTSRDTQYFGPGTRLTVL.